The 31 T cell receptor beta chains given below trace back to one sample, sequenced in a study of response to subunit inactivated influenza vaccine. TCRdb itself ran the RT-PCR reads through MiXCR, one entry per CDR3 protein. Found here are fewer than 700,000 distinct CDR3 sequences, 10% to 15% of them singletons; the top ten hold around 12%. This material consisted of PBMCs from blood, taken 40 to 50 days after vaccination. The receptor source for this set is a middle-aged man who received an inactivated influenza vaccine.

This clonotype was seen a few times. V and J are TRBV28 and TRBJ1-5; D uncertain. The CDR3 loop spans 14 amino acids. V lost 4 bases, J lost 0 bases, and 7 bases lay in between. CDR1 is MDHEN and CDR2 is SYDVKM in the germline V gene. The DNA for the CDR3 is TGTGCCAGCAGTTGGACGGGTAGCAATCAGCCCCAGCATTTT. It translates to CASSWTGSNQPQHF.

The chain combines TRBV6-5 with TRBJ2-5, with 7 bases aligning to TRBD2. The ends lost 4 bases at V and 4 bases at J; junction bases unmatched: 9. The CDR3 covers 15 residues. Germline-derived CDR1 and CDR2 are MNHEY and SVGAGI. The CDR3 region is CASSSFGGGRETQYF. For the CDR3, the DNA is TGTGCCAGCAGTTCCTTCGGCGGGGGACGAGAGACCCAGTACTTC.

This chain joins TRBV5-5 and TRBJ1-1; tentative D call: TRBD1 (6 bases). This CDR3 spans 15 amino acids. Germline CDR1 reads SGHKS; CDR2 reads YYEKEE (reference sequence). V dropped 4 bases and J dropped 3 bases, with 16 bases sitting between them. CDR3 sequence: CASSVGTNGDTEAFF. The DNA of the CDR3 is TGTGCCAGCAGCGTCGGGACAAACGGGGACACTGAAGCTTTCTTT.

The chain couples TRBV4-2 to TRBJ2-1, with TRBD2 matching 7 bases. The CDR3 length is 13 residues. The V and J ends lost 4 bases and 10 bases, in that order; junction bases with no gene match: 7. The germline V gene encodes CDR1 LGHNA and CDR2 YNFKEQ. As DNA, the CDR3 is TGTGCCAGCAGCCCACGGGGGGAGGAAGAGCAGTTCTTC. This translates into CASSPRGEEEQFF.

In its sample, this clonotype was seen many times. The chain is built from TRBV29-1 and TRBJ2-7; D tentatively fits TRBD1 or TRBD2 (5 bases each). In germline, CDR1 is SQVTM, CDR2 ANQGSEA. Between the trimmed V and J ends, which lost 7 bases and 2 bases, there was a span of 21 bases. The CDR3 covers 15 residues. The CDR3 spells CSASGTTKSTYEQYF. The CDR3 nucleotides read TGCAGCGCATCCGGGACGACAAAGAGTACCTACGAGCAGTACTTC.

This clonotype was counted many times. The chain is built from TRBV10-3 and TRBJ2-3; D is possibly TRBD1 (6 bases). This CDR3 has 14 residues. V was pared by 10 bases and J by 3 bases, with 17 bases between. Germline lookup yields CDR1 ENHRY and CDR2 SYGVKD. The CDR3 coding sequence is TGTGCCACCACCCTTGGCAGGGGAACAGATACGCAGTATTTT. Its translation is CATTLGRGTDTQYF.

V gene TRBV20-1 combines with J gene TRBJ2-5; 7 nucleotides line up with TRBD1. The CDR3 is made up of 15 amino acids. With 0 bases clipped from V and 7 bases from J, the junction kept 11 bases outside the gene matches. CDR1 is DFQATT, CDR2 SNEGSKA, per germline (reference sequence). The CDR3 here is CSARDGIDRDGTQYF. CDR3 DNA sequence: TGCAGTGCTAGAGATGGAATAGACAGGGATGGGACCCAGTACTTC.

In this sample, this clonotype turned up many times. J is TRBJ2-1 and V is TRBV7-9, with D uncertain. The germline CDR1 and CDR2 sequences are SEHNR and FQNEAQ (reference sequence). Trimming pared 2 bases from V and 5 bases from J, leaving 13 bases between. CDR3 size: 15 residues. The CDR3 DNA sequence: TGTGCCAGCAGCTTAACCCAATTGAAAAACAATGAGCAGTTCTTC. Its protein product is CASSLTQLKNNEQFF.

For the CDR3, the DNA is TGTGCCAGCAGTTCGACCCTGGACAGGAAGCCCTACAATGAGCAGTTCTTC. Translated: CASSSTLDRKPYNEQFF. This rearrangement joins TRBV27 to TRBJ2-1; 7 bases match TRBD1. J was trimmed by 2 bases and V by 4 bases; bases with no gene match: 11. The germline V gene has CDR1 MNHEY and CDR2 SMNVEV (reference sequence). The CDR3 extends over 17 amino acids.

The table lists this clonotype with a few counts. The chain employs TRBV12-3 or TRBV12-4 and TRBJ2-5; D is ambiguous. The CDR3 covers 14 residues. With 3 bases removed from V and 1 base from J, the gap between germline ends came to 9 bases. For the CDR3, the DNA is TGTGCCAGCAGTTTGTGGCAAACCCAAGAGACCCAGTACTTC. This codes for CASSLWQTQETQYF.

This clonotype has just a few counts. This chain joins TRBV5-1 and TRBJ2-1, with 8 nucleotides matching TRBD2. Germline lookup yields CDR1 SGHRS and CDR2 YFSETQ. The CDR3 consists of 13 residues. With V trimmed by 3 bases and J by 8 bases, 4 bases remained unmatched. CDR3 sequence (DNA): TGCGCCAGCAGCTCCAGACTAGCGCATGAGCAGTTCTTC. Protein product: CASSSRLAHEQFF.

This clonotype has only one observation. The rearrangement uses TRBV5-1 and TRBJ2-7, with D unclear. Deletions cut 7 bases from V and 2 bases from J, with 10 bases between. Germline V lookup: CDR1 SGHRS, CDR2 YFSETQ. The CDR3 covers 12 residues. CDR3 nucleotide sequence: TGCGCCAGCGGAACAACCACCTACGAGCAGTACTTC. This sequence encodes CASGTTTYEQYF.

V is TRBV15 and J is TRBJ2-5, with a weak D call TRBD2 (5 bases). The CDR3 totals 14 residues. Trimming cost V 0 bases and J 7 bases, with 12 bases left between them. Germline CDR1 reads LNHNV; CDR2 reads YYDKDF (reference sequence). CDR3 loop: CATSREGAAATQYF. For the CDR3, the DNA is TGTGCCACCAGCAGAGAGGGAGCCGCGGCGACCCAGTACTTC.

The rearrangement joins TRBV9 to TRBJ1-4; 9 bases are shared with TRBD1. V lost 3 bases and J lost 5; bases outside the gene matches: 5. Per germline, CDR1 SGDLS and CDR2 YYNGEE. This CDR3 has 15 residues. The CDR3 region is CASSALGTGNEKLFF. The CDR3 DNA follows: TGTGCCAGCAGCGCCCTTGGGACAGGGAATGAAAAACTGTTTTTT.

V and J are TRBV4-3 and TRBJ2-7, with no clear D. V lost 0 bases and J lost 2, with 11 bases in between. CDR3 size: 15 residues. From germline, CDR1 is LGHNA and CDR2 YSLEER. The DNA of the CDR3 is TGCGCCAGCAGCCAAGAGGTCGGGTCACCCTACGAGCAGTACTTC. Its translation is CASSQEVGSPYEQYF.

The rearrangement links TRBV7-9 to TRBJ2-7; 7 bases are shared with TRBD2. Losses at the gene ends were 0 bases for V and 1 base for J; bases not matched to a gene: 9. CDR1 is SEHNR and CDR2 is FQNEAQ in the germline V gene (reference sequence). The CDR3 sequence is 17 residues long. CDR3 sequence reads: CASSLAHSASGSYEQYF. For the CDR3, the DNA is TGTGCCAGCAGCTTAGCGCATTCGGCTAGCGGATCCTACGAGCAGTACTTC.

This clonotype has at least ten counts. The J gene is TRBJ2-3, the V gene TRBV12-3 or TRBV12-4; D uncertain. The CDR3 is 13 amino acids. Trimming removed 7 bases from V and 2 bases from J, with 10 bases in between. CDR3 sequence: CASNQGSTDTQYF. CDR3 sequence (DNA): TGTGCCAGCAATCAAGGTTCCACAGATACGCAGTATTTT.

This rearrangement joins TRBV6-2 or TRBV6-3 to TRBJ2-7, with 13 bases lining up with TRBD2. Germline lookup yields CDR1 MNHEY and CDR2 SVGEGT. This CDR3 is built from 18 residues. After removal of 4 bases from V and 1 base from J, the junction contained 10 bases not matched to a gene. The CDR3 region is CASSSLGLAGIESYEQYF. CDR3 in DNA: TGTGCCAGCAGTTCCCTGGGACTAGCGGGAATAGAATCCTACGAGCAGTACTTC.

This clonotype showed up just a few times. V and J are TRBV6-1 and TRBJ2-2; 9 bases fit TRBD2. The trim removed 5 bases at V and 0 bases at J, leaving 4 bases unmatched. Germline V gene sequence: CDR1 MNHNS, CDR2 SASEGT. This CDR3 is 16 amino acids long. DNA of the CDR3: TGTGCCAGCAGTCAACTAGCGGGCACGAACACCGGGGAGCTGTTTTTT. Amino acid sequence: CASSQLAGTNTGELFF.

This clonotype has just a few counts. V gene TRBV12-3 or TRBV12-4 combines with J gene TRBJ2-2, with D possibly matching TRBD1 (5 bases). Trimming removed 1 base at V and 6 bases at J, with 9 bases between. This CDR3 region has 14 residues. The CDR3 sequence is CASSLEGAPGELFF. In DNA, the CDR3 is TGTGCCAGCAGTTTAGAAGGGGCCCCCGGGGAGCTGTTTTTT.

This clonotype was counted ten times or more. The chain links TRBV6-1 to TRBJ2-1; 11 nucleotides match TRBD2. Germline V lookup: CDR1 MNHNS, CDR2 SASEGT. The CDR3 sequence is 15 residues long. With 10 bases clipped from V and 6 bases from J, the junction kept 11 bases outside the gene matches. The CDR3 coding sequence is TGTGCCACCGAAATACTAGCGGGAGCTGTCAATGAGCAGTTCTTC. It specifies CATEILAGAVNEQFF.

This clonotype was observed a few times. This sequence joins TRBV5-5 and TRBJ1-4, with D possibly being TRBD1 (6 bases). CDR1 SGHKS and CDR2 YYEKEE come from the germline V gene (reference sequence). Trimming left V 0 bases short and J 8 bases short, with 17 bases between. The CDR3 is made up of 16 amino acids. The CDR3, as DNA: TGTGCCAGCAGCTTGGCTCATCAGGGCAGGGGCGAAAAACTGTTTTTT. It is translated as CASSLAHQGRGEKLFF.

This clonotype was counted a few times. V gene TRBV5-1 combines with J gene TRBJ2-4, with 7 bases aligning to TRBD2. CDR1 SGHRS and CDR2 YFSETQ come from the germline V gene. The CDR3 contains 18 residues. The V gene end was trimmed by 6 bases and the J gene end by 1 base; junction bases not matched to a gene: 16. The CDR3: CASKWLTSRFTAKNIQYF. The CDR3 DNA follows: TGCGCCAGCAAATGGTTGACTAGCCGGTTTACGGCCAAAAACATTCAGTACTTC.

There are a few counts of this clonotype. The genes are TRBV12-3 or TRBV12-4 and TRBJ1-4, with unresolved D. V gave up 4 bases and J gave up 8 bases, with 8 bases separating them. The length of the CDR3 is 12 residues. CDR3 sequence: CASSWAVEKLFF. CDR3 bases: TGTGCCAGCAGTTGGGCGGTGGAAAAACTGTTTTTT.

V gene TRBV2 combines with J gene TRBJ2-3; the D is unclear. V was cut by 1 base and J by 5 bases, with 4 bases left in between. The CDR3 is 12 residues long. The germline CDR1 and CDR2 sequences are SNHLY and FYNNEI. CDR3 DNA sequence: TGTGCCAGCAGTGAAGGGGAAGATACGCAGTATTTT. Translating gives CASSEGEDTQYF.

The rearrangement joins TRBV4-3 to TRBJ2-2; D is uncertain. V lost 0 bases, J lost 4 bases, and 12 bases lay in between. Germline V lookup: CDR1 LGHNA, CDR2 YSLEER. The CDR3 runs to 16 residues. The CDR3 coding sequence is TGCGCCAGCAGCCAAGAAGCCCCACCGGGCACCGGGGAGCTGTTTTTT. This sequence encodes CASSQEAPPGTGELFF.

Here the CDR3 DNA reads TGCAGTGCTAGTCAGGCAAGGGGGTTGAATGAGCAGTTCTTC. It is translated as CSASQARGLNEQFF. This chain connects TRBV20-1 to TRBJ2-1, with a possible D match to TRBD1 (6 bases). Germline lookup yields CDR1 DFQATT and CDR2 SNEGSKA (reference sequence). V was clipped by 3 bases and J by 7 bases, with 16 bases between them. This CDR3 comprises 14 residues.

This clonotype was found a few times. The J gene is TRBJ2-6, the V gene TRBV7-2, with D maybe TRBD1 (5 bases). Germline CDR1 reads SGHTA; CDR2 reads FQGNSA. The CDR3 loop spans 16 amino acids. With 4 bases removed from V and 0 bases from J, the gap between germline ends came to 10 bases. CDR3 region: CASSSSGNSGANVLTF. The CDR3 DNA sequence: TGTGCCAGCAGCTCCTCAGGGAACTCTGGGGCCAACGTCCTGACTTTC.

The genes are TRBV15 and TRBJ1-1; D is possibly TRBD1 (6 bases). The CDR3 has 14 amino acids. Germline CDR1 and CDR2: LNHNV and YYDKDF (reference sequence). V lost 0 bases and J lost 4, with 9 bases in between. In DNA, the CDR3 is TGTGCCACCAGCAGAGATAGGGGGGGCACTGAAGCTTTCTTT. Translating gives CATSRDRGGTEAFF.

This clonotype has just a few counts. The chain combines TRBV25-1 with TRBJ2-7; D is perhaps TRBD2 (5 bases). This CDR3 is built from 12 residues. Trimming took off 5 bases at V and 4 bases at J, with 9 bases between the two ends. Germline V gene sequence: CDR1 MGHDK, CDR2 SYGVNS. CDR3 amino acids: CASSPGEYEQYF. As DNA, the CDR3 is TGTGCCAGCAGTCCTGGGGAGTACGAGCAGTACTTC.

Ten or more counts support this clonotype. The V gene is TRBV29-1, the J gene TRBJ2-6, with TRBD1 identical over 7 bases. V shed 5 bases and J 2 bases; nucleotides not matched to a gene: 0. Germline-derived CDR1 and CDR2 are SQVTM and ANQGSEA. There are 13 residues in the CDR3. The CDR3 nucleotides are TGCAGCGTTCAGGGGGCTGGGGCCAACGTCCTGACTTTC. Amino acids: CSVQGAGANVLTF.